These 26 T cell receptor beta chains originate from one sample sequenced in a study of T cells in Graves' hyperthyroidism and ophthalmopathy. TCR beta CDR3 regions were amplified from RNA. TCR CDR3 regions were first amplified by RT-PCR with HTBI primers. A single record per CDR3 protein comes from TCRdb applying MiXCR to the multiplex PCR reads. The data hold nearly 600,000 distinct CDR3 sequences, with 12% to 15% observed a single time. Sequencing was performed on blood. Receptors originate from a woman aged 18-29 years with Graves' ophthalmopathy.

This clonotype was seen repeatedly, ten times or more. The V and J genes are TRBV28 and TRBJ1-1, with D unclear. CDR3 size: 12 residues. Germline values: CDR1 MDHEN, CDR2 SYDVKM. V was trimmed by 1 base and J by 11 bases, leaving 11 bases between them. CDR3 region: CASSLYTNGAFF. As DNA, the CDR3 is TGTGCCAGCAGTTTATACACAAACGGGGCTTTCTTT.

This clonotype was counted many times. The CDR3 sequence: CAWSDRANTEAFF. DNA for the CDR3: TGTGCCTGGAGTGACAGGGCGAACACTGAAGCTTTCTTT. The rearrangement links TRBV30 to TRBJ1-1; possible D gene TRBD1, 6 bases. Germline V CDR1 and CDR2: GTSNPN, SVGIG (reference sequence). Trimming shortened V by 1 base and J by 1 base, and 7 bases separated the two germline ends. This CDR3 comprises 13 residues.

This clonotype was seen many times. The genes are TRBV30 and TRBJ1-1; 7 bases match TRBD1. The CDR3 runs 15 residues. Germline assignment: CDR1 GTSNPN and CDR2 SVGIG (reference sequence). J was trimmed by 0 bases and V by 1 base; bases with no gene match: 5. The CDR3 region is CAWSAGQILNTEAFF. Here the CDR3 DNA reads TGTGCCTGGAGTGCGGGACAGATTTTGAACACTGAAGCTTTCTTT.

Worth noting for this clonotype: A much larger clone differs by one base, so this may be a read error. The chain combines TRBV29-1 with TRBJ2-1; D might be TRBD1 (5 bases). CDR3 size: 14 residues. The germline V gene encodes CDR1 SQVTM and CDR2 ANQGSEA. V was shortened by 7 bases and J by 1 base, with 14 bases between the two germline ends. The CDR3 DNA is TGCAGCGCTCGACAGACTCCGTCCTACAATGAGCAGTTCTTC. It encodes CSARQTPSYNEQFF.

The chain combines TRBV20-1 with TRBJ1-6; D perhaps matches TRBD1 (5 bases). The V gene's germline CDR1 is DFQATT and CDR2 SNEGSKA (reference sequence). CDR3 length: 14 amino acids. Trimming took 3 bases from V and 14 from J, leaving 20 bases between them. The CDR3, as DNA: TGCAGTGCTAGGGGCCTGGGCAGGGACCTAGCCCTCCACTTT. Its translation is CSARGLGRDLALHF.

The chain recombines TRBV30 with TRBJ2-1; 7 bases are shared with TRBD2. V was pared by 3 bases and J by 3 bases, with 14 bases of the junction left unmatched. Germline values: CDR1 GTSNPN, CDR2 SVGIG (reference sequence). The CDR3 is 17 residues long. The CDR3 nucleotides are TGTGCCTGGAGGGGGAGGGGTGTGGGAGTGAACTACAATGAGCAGTTCTTC. Amino acids: CAWRGRGVGVNYNEQFF.

The V gene is TRBV11-2, the J gene TRBJ1-2; D is uncertain. Germline V gene sequence: CDR1 SGHAT, CDR2 FQNNGV. The CDR3 consists of 13 residues. V gave up 1 base and J gave up 4 bases, with 7 bases separating them. The CDR3 spells CASSLGQVYGYTF. As DNA, the CDR3 is TGTGCCAGCAGCTTAGGGCAGGTCTATGGCTACACCTTC.

This clonotype was observed many times. The chain has TRBV10-3 and TRBJ2-5; 8 bases line up with TRBD1. From germline, CDR1 is ENHRY and CDR2 SYGVKD. The V gene end was trimmed by 10 bases and the J gene end by 3 bases; junction bases not matched to a gene: 13. CDR3 length: 15 amino acids. CDR3 sequence reads: CATGQGMVRKETQYF. The CDR3 DNA is TGTGCCACCGGACAGGGTATGGTCAGGAAAGAGACCCAGTACTTC.

The sample holds many counts of this clonotype. V usage is TRBV14 and J usage is TRBJ1-2, with TRBD1 matching over 10 bases. The germline gives CDR1 SGHDN, CDR2 FVKESK. V lost 2 bases and J lost 3; bases outside the gene matches: 6. The CDR3 runs 16 residues. The DNA for the CDR3 is TGTGCCAGCAGCCAAATCTCAGGGACAGGGGACTATGGCTACACCTTC. Translation gives CASSQISGTGDYGYTF.

For this clonotype: A much larger clone is a single base away; this may be a read error. The chain carries TRBV20-1 and TRBJ1-1; the D is unclear. V was clipped by 3 bases and J by 3 bases, with 17 bases between them. The CDR3 consists of 15 residues. In germline, CDR1 is DFQATT, CDR2 SNEGSKA (reference sequence). The CDR3 region is CSARGTGAGDTEAFF. In DNA, the CDR3 is TGCAGTGCTAGGGGTACGGGAGCGGGAGACACTGAAGCTTTCTTT.

V usage is TRBV29-1 and J usage is TRBJ1-1; D is unclear. The V end lost 7 bases, the J end lost 4 bases, and 16 bases lay between the germline ends. The CDR3 runs to 13 residues. The germline V gene encodes CDR1 SQVTM and CDR2 ANQGSEA. CDR3 nucleotides: TGCAGCGGCCGGGTGGCCGCGGGCACTGAAGCTTTCTTT. It yields the protein CSGRVAAGTEAFF.

Ten or more counts support this clonotype. The chain is built from TRBV3-1 and TRBJ2-7; TRBD1 is a possible D gene (5 bases). The ends were cut back, 4 bases at V and 0 bases at J, with 10 bases in the middle. From germline, CDR1 is LGHDT and CDR2 YNNKEL (reference sequence). The CDR3 spans 14 residues. The CDR3 DNA sequence: TGTGCCAGCAGCCCCCGACAGTTCTCCTACGAGCAGTACTTC. Its protein is CASSPRQFSYEQYF.

The V call is TRBV30, the J call TRBJ2-3, with 7 bases fitting TRBD2. The germline V gene has CDR1 GTSNPN and CDR2 SVGIG (reference sequence). The CDR3 extends over 15 amino acids. V lost 0 bases to trimming and J lost 4 bases; unmatched junction nucleotides: 7. The CDR3 DNA reads TGTGCCTGGAGTGTAGCCCTCAGCGGGGCAGATACGCAGTATTTT. As protein: CAWSVALSGADTQYF.

The V gene is TRBV6-1, the J gene TRBJ2-3; 11 bases map to TRBD2. The CDR3 is 15 residues long. Germline trimming cut 8 bases from V and 0 bases from J; bases unmatched to any gene: 4. CDR1 and CDR2 (germline): MNHNS, SASEGT. CDR3: CASVGLADSTDTQYF. The CDR3 region has the DNA TGTGCCAGCGTGGGACTAGCGGATAGCACAGATACGCAGTATTTT.

This clonotype showed up just a few times. The rearrangement uses TRBV20-1 and TRBJ2-1; TRBD2 agrees at 11 bases. There are 17 residues in the CDR3. Losses at the gene ends were 0 bases for V and 0 bases for J; bases not matched to a gene: 4. CDR1 is DFQATT, CDR2 SNEGSKA, per germline (reference sequence). CDR3 sequence: CSARDHTSGSSYNEQFF. CDR3 sequence (DNA): TGCAGTGCTAGAGACCATACTAGCGGGAGCTCCTACAATGAGCAGTTCTTC.

This clonotype was detected ten times or more. The CDR3: CASNLLAGEDNEQFF. CDR3 bases: TGTGCCAGCAACCTACTAGCGGGGGAAGACAATGAGCAGTTCTTC. The chain is built from TRBV12-3 or TRBV12-4 and TRBJ2-1, with TRBD2 matching 11 bases. V gave up 7 bases and J gave up 5 bases; unmatched junction bases: 7. The CDR3 has 15 amino acids.

There are a few counts of this clonotype. The rearrangement joins TRBV28 to TRBJ2-6, with 8 positions matching TRBD1. Per the germline V gene, CDR1 is MDHEN and CDR2 is SYDVKM. The ends lost 4 bases at V and 0 bases at J; junction bases unmatched: 8. The CDR3 runs 18 residues. The CDR3 sequence is CASSSPGQAFSGANVLTF. In DNA form, the CDR3 reads TGTGCCAGCAGTTCACCGGGACAGGCTTTCTCTGGGGCCAACGTCCTGACTTTC.

This clonotype was counted a few times. The rearrangement uses TRBV18 and TRBJ2-5; 7 bases agree with TRBD2. The length of the CDR3 is 15 residues. V lost 0 bases and J lost 2; bases outside the gene matches: 3. CDR1 is KGHSH and CDR2 is LQKENI in the germline V gene. The CDR3 DNA follows: TGTGCCAGCTCACCACCACACGGGGGGCAAGAGACCCAGTACTTC. Amino acid sequence: CASSPPHGGQETQYF.

This chain links TRBV25-1 with TRBJ1-5, with 7 positions matching TRBD1. This CDR3 is built from 13 residues. The trim removed 2 bases at V and 7 bases at J, leaving 2 bases unmatched. Germline-derived CDR1 and CDR2 are MGHDK and SYGVNS. CDR3 region: CASSEGTDQPQHF. For the CDR3, the DNA is TGTGCCAGCAGTGAAGGGACAGACCAGCCCCAGCATTTT.

The chain recombines TRBV30 with TRBJ1-5; TRBD1 matches at 9 bases. The CDR3 has 16 amino acids. Trimming cost V 3 bases and J 3 bases; bases outside gene matches: 9. CDR1 and CDR2 from the germline V gene are GTSNPN and SVGIG (reference sequence). The CDR3 reads CAWRGTQGAFNQPQHF. Here the CDR3 DNA reads TGTGCCTGGAGGGGGACACAGGGGGCCTTCAATCAGCCCCAGCATTTT.

CDR3 sequence (DNA): TGTGCCAGCGGGCGCACTAGCGGGAGGTCGAATGAGCAGTTCTTC. It is translated as CASGRTSGRSNEQFF. The chain links TRBV6-1 to TRBJ2-1, with 12 bases matching TRBD2. Germline V gene data show CDR1 as MNHNS and CDR2 as SASEGT. J was trimmed by 7 bases and V by 8 bases; bases with no gene match: 9. This CDR3 is built from 15 residues.

This clonotype was seen ten or more times. The chain links TRBV28 to TRBJ2-1; D assignment may be TRBD1 or TRBD2 (5 bases each). The CDR3 is made up of 16 amino acids. V was cut by 5 bases and J by 6 bases, with 20 bases left in between. Germline loops: CDR1 MDHEN, CDR2 SYDVKM. In DNA form, the CDR3 reads TGTGCCAGCAGTACCCCCCGGACCGCGAGGGGCAATGAGCAGTTCTTC. As protein: CASSTPRTARGNEQFF.

This clonotype was seen ten or more times. This sequence joins TRBV12-3 or TRBV12-4 and TRBJ1-1; D is unclear. Trimming pared 5 bases from V and 0 bases from J, leaving 16 bases between. The CDR3 is made up of 16 amino acids. The CDR3 is CASSPTIRAVNTEAFF. In DNA, the CDR3 is TGTGCCAGCAGTCCCACCATCCGGGCCGTGAACACTGAAGCTTTCTTT.

The chain carries TRBV4-1 and TRBJ2-3; D might be TRBD1 (6 bases). V gave up 1 base and J gave up 3 bases, with 11 bases separating them. Germline V lookup: CDR1 MGHRA, CDR2 YSYEKL. The CDR3 totals 15 residues. CDR3 nucleotides: TGCGCCAGCAGCCAAGGGGAAAGGGGGACAGATACGCAGTATTTT. Protein sequence: CASSQGERGTDTQYF.

This chain uses TRBV3-1 with TRBJ2-3; either TRBD1 or TRBD2 may fit D (5 bases each). This CDR3 contains 12 residues. V lost 7 bases and J lost 6, with 11 bases in between. From germline, CDR1 is LGHDT and CDR2 YNNKEL (reference sequence). CDR3: CASNRGPDTQYF. The CDR3 DNA reads as TGTGCCAGCAACCGGGGACCGGATACGCAGTATTTT.

This clonotype came up many times. V is TRBV28 and J is TRBJ1-4, with D unresolved. Germline CDR1 reads MDHEN; CDR2 reads SYDVKM. The CDR3 extends over 14 amino acids. V was clipped by 6 bases and J by 4 bases, with 12 bases between them. CDR3 region: CASSPSGNNEKLFF. The CDR3 bases are TGTGCCAGCAGCCCCTCCGGGAATAATGAAAAACTGTTTTTT.